This T cell receptor (beta chain) appears in the sequencing data of a study of Ad26.COV2.S vaccination and SARS-CoV-2 variants. This CDR3 is 16 amino acids long. V lost 4 bases and J lost 2; bases outside the gene matches: 8. Germline CDR1 SGHTA, CDR2 FQGNSA. Treatment reported: some 20 received Ad26.COV2.S at low or high dose, single or two shots; five or six received placebo; per-sample allocation not given. Day 63 after the first vaccine or placebo injection was the time point for sampling. The table came from immunoSEQ multiplex PCR; TCRdb's copy has only in-frame clones and leaves some out. This table has about 400,000 clones, approximately 91% appearing once.

Sequencing used peripheral blood, obtained in a trial of Ad26.COV2.S vaccine versus placebo. This receptor was taken from a person between 18 and 65 years old who received the Ad26.COV2.S COVID-19 vaccine or a placebo. The rearrangement links TRBV7-2 to TRBJ2-7; TRBD2 aligns across 10 bases. The CDR3 nucleotides are TGTGCCAGCAGCTCCGTACTAGCGGGGACCGCCTACGAGCAGTACTTC. Amino acid sequence: CASSSVLAGTAYEQYF. The entire variable domain, with the rest obtained from reference TRBV7-2 and TRBJ2-7, is as follows: GAGVSQSPSNKVTEKGKDVELRCDPISGHTALYWYRQSLGQGLEFLIYFQGNSAPDKSGLPSDRFSAERTGGSVSTLTIQRTQQEDSAVYLCASSSVLAGTAYEQYFGPGTRLTVT.